Each of the 3 T cell receptor beta chains below was sequenced from the same sample in a study of persistence of HIV-infected CD4 T cells. These receptors lack a known antigen. An overlapping HIV-1 Gag peptide pool stimulated these cells at about 1 ug/peptide/mL. Sorted nonresponding memory CD4+ T cells were CD40L-negative, CD69-negative, CD45RO-high. This was the immunoSEQ version 4 assay in survey mode. The repertoire was sequenced with immunoSEQ multiplex PCR; TCRdb's copy has only in-frame clones and lacks some. The repertoire has about 64,000 clones, 65% to 80% of them found once; the top ten carry roughly 1.8%. The sample consisted of CD4+ T cells sorted from PBMCs after roughly 19-hour stimulation, taken from a patient who received antiretroviral therapy. Receptors originate from an adult man with HIV who was CMV-seropositive.

A single count supports this clone. The chain's CDR3 is CASSSDRGPSNQPQHF. The CDR3 DNA sequence: TGTGCCAGCAGTTCCGACAGGGGCCCAAGCAATCAGCCCCAGCATTTT. The chain has TRBV2 and TRBJ1-5; 8 bases map to TRBD1. Germline V gene data show CDR1 as SNHLY and CDR2 as FYNNEI. After removal of 5 bases from V and 1 base from J, the junction contained 7 bases not matched to a gene. The CDR3 is 16 residues long.

The rearrangement joins TRBV6-6 to TRBJ1-1; 10 nucleotides match TRBD1. After removal of 2 bases from V and 4 bases from J, the junction contained 4 bases not matched to a gene. Germline V gene sequence: CDR1 MNHNY, CDR2 SVGAGI (reference sequence). The CDR3 runs to 15 residues. The CDR3 reads CASSYGGQGTTEAFF. The CDR3 DNA follows: TGTGCCAGCAGTTACGGGGGACAGGGGACCACTGAAGCTTTCTTT.

The chain joins TRBV3-1 (or the pseudogene TRBV3-2) to TRBJ1-2, with 7 bases matching TRBD1. The ends lost 0 bases at V and 3 bases at J; junction bases unmatched: 7. The CDR3 spans 16 residues. From germline, CDR1 is LGHDT and CDR2 YNNKEL (reference sequence). DNA of the CDR3: TGTGCCAGCAGCCAAGATCCACAAACAGGGGACTATGGCTACACCTTC. Protein product: CASSQDPQTGDYGYTF.